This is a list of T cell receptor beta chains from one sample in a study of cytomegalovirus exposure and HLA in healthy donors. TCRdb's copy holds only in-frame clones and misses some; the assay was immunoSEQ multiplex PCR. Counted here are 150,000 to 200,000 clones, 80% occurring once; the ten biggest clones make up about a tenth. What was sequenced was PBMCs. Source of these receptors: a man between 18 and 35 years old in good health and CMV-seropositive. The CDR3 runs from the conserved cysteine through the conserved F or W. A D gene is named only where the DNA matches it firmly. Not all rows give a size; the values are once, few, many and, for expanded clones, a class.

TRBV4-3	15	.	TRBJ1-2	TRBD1	CASSQAQTGGYGYTF	TGCGCCAGCAGCCAAGCTCAGACAGGGGGCTATGGCTACACCTTC
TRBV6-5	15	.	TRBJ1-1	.	CASSAGWVKDTEAFF	TGTGCCAGCAGTGCAGGGTGGGTGAAGGACACTGAAGCTTTCTTT
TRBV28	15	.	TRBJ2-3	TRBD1	CASSFRTGYADTQYF	TGTGCCAGCAGTTTCCGGACAGGGTATGCAGATACGCAGTATTTT
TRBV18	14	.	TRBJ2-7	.	CASSPWGGGYEQYF	TGTGCCAGCTCTCCGTGGGGGGGCGGGTACGAGCAGTACTTC
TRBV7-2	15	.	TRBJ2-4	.	CASSLAPGAQNIQYF	TGTGCCAGCAGCTTAGCCCCTGGGGCCCAAAACATTCAGTACTTC
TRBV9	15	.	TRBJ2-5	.	CASSTPSPGRETQYF	TGTGCCAGCAGCACCCCTTCCCCAGGGCGTGAGACCCAGTACTTC
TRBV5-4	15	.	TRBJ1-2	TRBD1	CASSYPPGQDYGYTF	TGTGCCAGCAGCTATCCCCCGGGACAGGACTATGGCTACACCTTC
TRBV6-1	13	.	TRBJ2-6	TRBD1	CAGQVSGANVLTF	TGTGCCGGACAGGTATCTGGGGCCAACGTCCTGACTTTC
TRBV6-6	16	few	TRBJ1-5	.	CASSLESPYSNQPQHF	TGTGCCAGCAGTTTGGAGTCTCCTTATAGCAATCAGCCCCAGCATTTT
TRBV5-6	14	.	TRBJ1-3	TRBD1	CASSSGTGINTIYF	TGTGCCAGCAGCTCGGGGACAGGGATAAACACCATATATTTT
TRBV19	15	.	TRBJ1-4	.	CASSMAGATNEKLFF	TGTGCCAGTAGTATGGCGGGGGCAACTAATGAAAAACTGTTTTTT